This TCR beta chain was recorded in a study of blood T cell repertoires in COVID-19. As for the study in general: Specimens from acute and convalescent COVID-19 originated in the United States, Italy and Spain. T cells, B-cell-depleted T cells, or PBMCs provided the cDNA or gDNA that served as material.

Methods used by the authors: Reference gene primer amplification gave estimated nucleated cell counts. TCRdb's table, derived via immunoSEQ multiplex PCR, lists solely in-frame clones and lacks some. The V and J calls and clone size are taken from that table; D and trimming were inferred from the DNA. The sample yields around 140,000 clones, approximately 88% seen once. The CDR3 runs to 16 residues. Germline V gene data show CDR1 as SGHRS and CDR2 as YFSETQ. V was clipped by 5 bases and J by 0 bases; unmatched bases: 6. The sample consisted of peripheral blood. The chain is built from TRBV5-1 and TRBJ2-3; TRBD1 aligns across 10 bases. The origin of this receptor is a man in his sixties with active or convalescent COVID-19. CDR3 sequence reads: CASSSTGGSSTDTQYF. CDR3 DNA sequence: TGCGCCAGCAGTTCGACAGGGGGCTCAAGCACAGATACGCAGTATTTT.